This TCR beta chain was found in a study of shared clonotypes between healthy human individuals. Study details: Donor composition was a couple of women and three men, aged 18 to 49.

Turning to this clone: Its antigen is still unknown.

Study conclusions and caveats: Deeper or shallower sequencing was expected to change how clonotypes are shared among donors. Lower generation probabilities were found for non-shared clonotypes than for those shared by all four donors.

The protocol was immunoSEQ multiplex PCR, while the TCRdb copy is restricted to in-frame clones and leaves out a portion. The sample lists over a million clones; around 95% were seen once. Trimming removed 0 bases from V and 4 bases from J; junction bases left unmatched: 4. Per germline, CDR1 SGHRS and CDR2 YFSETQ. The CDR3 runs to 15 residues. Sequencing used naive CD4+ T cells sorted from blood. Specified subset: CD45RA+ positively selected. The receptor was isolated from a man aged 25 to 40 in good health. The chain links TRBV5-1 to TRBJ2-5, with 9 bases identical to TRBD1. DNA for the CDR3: TGCGCCAGCAGCTTGGGAGGGACAGGGAGAGAGACCCAGTACTTC. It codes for CASSLGGTGRETQYF.